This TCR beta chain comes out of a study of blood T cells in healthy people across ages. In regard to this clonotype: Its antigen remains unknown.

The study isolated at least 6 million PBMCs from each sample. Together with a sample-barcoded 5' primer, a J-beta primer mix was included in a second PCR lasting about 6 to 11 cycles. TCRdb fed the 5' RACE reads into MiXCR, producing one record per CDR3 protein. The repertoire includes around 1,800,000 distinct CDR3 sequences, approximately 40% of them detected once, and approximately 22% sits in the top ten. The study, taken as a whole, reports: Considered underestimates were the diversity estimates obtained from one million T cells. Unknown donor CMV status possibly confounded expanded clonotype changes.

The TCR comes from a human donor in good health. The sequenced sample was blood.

CDR3 region: CSVDEQVGTEAFF. The CDR3 bases are TGCAGCGTTGACGAGCAGGTTGGCACTGAAGCTTTCTTT. The chain links TRBV29-1 to TRBJ1-1, with D unclear. CDR1 is SQVTM and CDR2 is ANQGSEA in the germline V gene. V was cut by 3 bases and J by 4 bases, with 12 bases left in between. The CDR3 totals 13 residues.